The rows below give T cell receptor beta chains drawn from one sample of a study of blood T cell repertoires in COVID-19. Measured with immunoSEQ multiplex PCR; TCRdb has only the in-frame clones, and not every one. The repertoire holds fewer than 500,000 clones, with 80% to 90% as singletons. Source material: PBMCs or T cells enriched from blood (not recorded which). These receptors all come from a man aged 25-40 years who had recovered from COVID-19. Both conserved end residues are part of each CDR3. The D gene is left open where the match is weak. Only part of the rows carry a size: once, few, many, or a class if the clone is expanded.

d_gene: .
abundance: .
j_gene: TRBJ1-3
v_gene: TRBV29-1
CDR3aa: CSVDQGNGNTIYF
CDR3nt: TGCAGCGTTGATCAGGGGAATGGAAACACCATATATTTT

d_gene: TRBD1
abundance: few
j_gene: TRBJ1-2
v_gene: TRBV6-5
CDR3aa: CASSYEGASGYTF
CDR3nt: TGTGCCAGCAGTTATGAGGGGGCAAGTGGCTACACCTTC

d_gene: .
abundance: .
j_gene: TRBJ2-3
v_gene: TRBV7-9
CDR3aa: CASSPIVDTQYF
CDR3nt: TGTGCCAGCAGCCCAATAGTGGATACGCAGTATTTT

d_gene: .
abundance: .
j_gene: TRBJ2-1
v_gene: TRBV19
CDR3aa: CASSRRDNEQFF
CDR3nt: TGTGCCAGTAGTAGGCGGGACAATGAGCAGTTCTTC

d_gene: TRBD2
abundance: .
j_gene: TRBJ2-1
v_gene: TRBV5-1
CDR3aa: CASSAVQRGGGHEQFF
CDR3nt: TGCGCCAGCAGCGCTGTGCAGCGGGGGGGTGGCCATGAGCAGTTCTTC

d_gene: TRBD1
abundance: few
j_gene: TRBJ2-1
v_gene: TRBV14
CDR3aa: CASSSRQGSSYNEQFF
CDR3nt: TGTGCCAGCAGCAGCCGACAGGGAAGCTCCTACAATGAGCAGTTCTTC

d_gene: .
abundance: .
j_gene: TRBJ1-1
v_gene: TRBV7-8
CDR3aa: CASSLVPWSIGEAFF
CDR3nt: TGTGCCAGCAGCTTAGTGCCGTGGTCGATCGGTGAAGCTTTCTTT

d_gene: TRBD2
abundance: .
j_gene: TRBJ2-1
v_gene: TRBV7-2
CDR3aa: CASSLAGGLAGGPYNEQFF
CDR3nt: TGTGCCAGCAGCTTGGCCGGGGGACTAGCGGGGGGGCCCTACAATGAGCAGTTCTTC

d_gene: .
abundance: .
j_gene: TRBJ2-3
v_gene: TRBV6-2/TRBV6-3
CDR3aa: CASSIGDTDTQYF
CDR3nt: TGTGCCAGCAGTATAGGGGACACAGATACGCAGTATTTT

d_gene: .
abundance: once
j_gene: TRBJ1-4
v_gene: TRBV7-9
CDR3aa: CASSLWSRFGIELFF
CDR3nt: TGTGCCAGCAGCTTATGGTCGCGATTCGGGATAGAACTGTTTTTT

d_gene: .
abundance: .
j_gene: TRBJ2-2
v_gene: TRBV30
CDR3aa: CAWSVADNRAELFF
CDR3nt: TGTGCCTGGAGTGTGGCAGATAACAGAGCGGAGCTGTTTTTT

d_gene: TRBD1
abundance: .
j_gene: TRBJ1-2
v_gene: TRBV4-1
CDR3aa: CASSDRGLSYGYTF
CDR3nt: TGCGCCAGTTCGGACAGGGGGCTTTCTTATGGCTACACCTTC

d_gene: .
abundance: .
j_gene: TRBJ1-5
v_gene: TRBV6-5
CDR3aa: CASSQAGSNQPQHF
CDR3nt: TGTGCCAGCAGCCAGGCGGGGAGCAATCAGCCCCAGCATTTT

d_gene: .
abundance: .
j_gene: TRBJ1-1
v_gene: TRBV7-3
CDR3aa: CASSLGQGMNTEAFF
CDR3nt: TGTGCCAGCAGCTTAGGGCAGGGGATGAACACTGAAGCTTTCTTT

d_gene: TRBD1
abundance: .
j_gene: TRBJ2-5
v_gene: TRBV4-1
CDR3aa: CASSQDLRQGAWETQYF
CDR3nt: TGCGCCAGCAGCCAAGATCTTAGGCAGGGGGCGTGGGAGACCCAGTACTTC

d_gene: TRBD2
abundance: .
j_gene: TRBJ2-1
v_gene: TRBV19
CDR3aa: CASSIPGLAGGVNEQFF
CDR3nt: TGTGCCAGTAGTATCCCGGGACTAGCGGGGGGCGTCAATGAGCAGTTCTTC

d_gene: .
abundance: .
j_gene: TRBJ1-3
v_gene: TRBV23-1
CDR3aa: CASSQFTSGSSGNTIYF
CDR3nt: TGCGCCAGCAGTCAATTCACTTCGGGGAGCTCTGGAAACACCATATATTTT